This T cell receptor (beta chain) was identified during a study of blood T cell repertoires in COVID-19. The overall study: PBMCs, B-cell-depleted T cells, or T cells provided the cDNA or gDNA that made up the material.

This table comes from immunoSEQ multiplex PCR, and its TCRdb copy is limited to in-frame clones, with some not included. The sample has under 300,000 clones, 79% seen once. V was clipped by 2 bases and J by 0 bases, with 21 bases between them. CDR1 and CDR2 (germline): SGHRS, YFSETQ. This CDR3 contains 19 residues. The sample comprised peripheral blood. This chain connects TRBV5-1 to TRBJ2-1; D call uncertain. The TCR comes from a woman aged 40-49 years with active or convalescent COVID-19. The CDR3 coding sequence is TGCGCCAGCAGCTTCTATCACAGTTCAGCTAAAAACTCCTACAATGAGCAGTTCTTC. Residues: CASSFYHSSAKNSYNEQFF.